This T cell receptor beta chain was observed in a study of blood T cell repertoires in COVID-19. The assay was immunoSEQ multiplex PCR, and TCRdb's table has in-frame clones only and misses some. The sample includes roughly 110,000 clones, about four fifths seen only once; the top ten take roughly 4%. The sample was peripheral blood. This receptor was identified in an older man with acute or convalescent COVID-19.

CDR3 loop: CASSRQEVGYTF. The CDR3 nucleotides are TGTGCCAGCTCGCGCCAGGAAGTCGGCTACACCTTC. The rearrangement uses TRBV18 and TRBJ1-2; D is unresolved. The germline V gene has CDR1 KGHSH and CDR2 LQKENI. The V end lost 6 bases, the J end lost 8 bases, and 13 bases lay between the germline ends. The CDR3 is 12 residues long. Looking up the rest from reference TRBV18 and TRBJ1-2 gives the full variable domain: NAGVMQNPRHLVRRRGQEARLRCSPMKGHSHVYWYRQLPEEGLKFMVYLQKENIIDESGMPKERFSAEFPKEGPSILRIQQVVRGDSAAYFCASSRQEVGYTFGSGTRLTVV.